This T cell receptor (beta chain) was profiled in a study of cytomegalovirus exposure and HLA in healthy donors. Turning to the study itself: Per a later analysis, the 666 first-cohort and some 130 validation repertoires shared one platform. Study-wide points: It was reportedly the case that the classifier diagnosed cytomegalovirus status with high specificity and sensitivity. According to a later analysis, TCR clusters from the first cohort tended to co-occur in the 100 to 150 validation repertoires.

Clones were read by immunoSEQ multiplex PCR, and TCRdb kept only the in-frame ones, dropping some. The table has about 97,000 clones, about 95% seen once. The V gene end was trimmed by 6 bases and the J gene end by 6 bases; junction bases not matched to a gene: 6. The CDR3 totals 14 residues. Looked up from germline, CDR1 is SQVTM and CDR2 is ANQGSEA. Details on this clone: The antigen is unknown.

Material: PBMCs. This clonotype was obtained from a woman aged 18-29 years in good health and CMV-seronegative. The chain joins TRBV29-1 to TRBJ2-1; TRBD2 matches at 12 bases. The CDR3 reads CSVDPSGGANEQFF. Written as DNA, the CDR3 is TGCAGCGTGGACCCTAGCGGGGGGGCCAATGAGCAGTTCTTC.